This TCR beta chain appears in the sequencing data of a study of OX40 agonist ivuxolimab in advanced cancers. Turning to the study itself: Clinicians treated patients with ivuxolimab, an agonistic anti-OX40 (CD134) antibody.

The protocol was immunoSEQ multiplex PCR, while the TCRdb copy is restricted to in-frame clones and leaves out a portion. The profile covers 65,000 to 80,000 clones, with 85% to 95% appearing a single time and approximately 11% taken by the ten largest. The material was CD4+ or CD8+ T cells sorted from blood, obtained in a trial of the OX40 agonist ivuxolimab. This clonotype was obtained from an adult with an advanced solid tumor such as melanoma, head and neck, liver or kidney cancer.

The CDR3 sequence is CASSGVGFLAKNIQYF. The CDR3 region has the DNA TGTGCCAGCAGTGGGGTAGGGTTCCTAGCCAAAAACATTCAGTACTTC. This chain uses TRBV27 with TRBJ2-4; D remains unclear. This CDR3 region has 16 residues. Germline V gene data show CDR1 as MNHEY and CDR2 as SMNVEV (reference sequence). V shed 5 bases and J shed 0 bases, with 14 bases lying between them.